One sample yielded the 20 T cell receptor beta chains listed below, sequenced in a study of CD8 T cells in Susac syndrome. RNA was extracted with the RNeasy kit, and a quantity of roughly 0.45 to 1 ug was reverse transcribed using random hexamers. TCRdb re-analysed the immunoSEQ multiplex PCR reads in MiXCR, keeping a single row per CDR3 protein. The repertoire consists of 170,000 or so distinct CDR3 sequences, with about 96% occurring once and the leading ten covering approximately 0.12%. Sample: CD4+ T cells from PBMCs. These receptor sequences come from a human donor with Susac syndrome.

The chain employs TRBV3-1 and TRBJ2-7; 13 positions agree with TRBD2. Germline V gives CDR1 LGHDT, CDR2 YNNKEL (reference sequence). There are 15 residues in the CDR3. J lost 3 bases, V lost 1 base, and 0 bases had no gene match. Here the CDR3 DNA reads TGTGCCAGCAGCCAAGGACTAGCGGGAGGCTACGAGCAGTACTTC. This codes for CASSQGLAGGYEQYF.

The chain carries TRBV29-1 and TRBJ2-3; D tentatively fits TRBD1 or TRBD2 (6 bases each). The CDR3 extends over 15 amino acids. Germline V CDR1 and CDR2: SQVTM, ANQGSEA. V was pared by 4 bases and J by 1 base, with 15 bases between. For the CDR3, the DNA is TGCAGCGTTGCCCGGGGGCCCTGGGGCACAGATACGCAGTATTTT. This sequence encodes CSVARGPWGTDTQYF.

The rearrangement links TRBV29-1 to TRBJ2-3, with TRBD1 as a possible D gene (5 bases). The germline CDR1 and CDR2 sequences are SQVTM and ANQGSEA. The V end was cut by 2 bases, the J end by 7 bases, with 10 bases between. CDR3 length: 12 residues. The CDR3 nucleotides read TGCAGCGTTGAACCCGCAGGGTATACGCAGTATTTT. Its translation is CSVEPAGYTQYF.

This rearrangement joins TRBV18 to TRBJ1-5, with 9 nucleotides matching TRBD1. Trimming removed 3 bases from V and 6 bases from J; junction bases left unmatched: 6. CDR1 is KGHSH, CDR2 LQKENI, per germline. This CDR3 spans 15 amino acids. The CDR3 DNA reads TGTGCCAGCTCACCCCCGGGACAGGGTCTTCAGCCCCAGCATTTT. As protein: CASSPPGQGLQPQHF.

The CDR3, as DNA: TGTGCCTGGAGTGTGTCCTCTGGAAACACCATATATTTT. Encoded protein: CAWSVSSGNTIYF. V gene TRBV30 combines with J gene TRBJ1-3; no clear D gene. The germline gives CDR1 GTSNPN, CDR2 SVGIG (reference sequence). The CDR3 totals 13 residues. Between the trimmed V and J ends, which lost 0 bases and 0 bases, there was a span of 3 bases.

The chain uses TRBV4-3 and TRBJ2-2; D is unclear. The germline V and J ends were trimmed by 1 base and 4 bases, with 4 bases remaining between them. The CDR3 is made up of 13 amino acids. Germline CDR1 and CDR2: LGHNA and YSLEER. CDR3 in DNA: TGCGCCAGCAGCCAAGCCTTCACCGGGGAGCTGTTTTTT. It specifies CASSQAFTGELFF.

V is TRBV19 and J is TRBJ1-6; 10 bases fit TRBD1. Germline CDR1 and CDR2: LNHDA and SQIVND (reference sequence). The V segment lost 5 bases and the J segment 7 bases; nucleotides outside the gene matches: 5. CDR3 length equals 15 residues. CDR3 in amino acids: CASSPLDRGNSPLHF. The CDR3 DNA is TGTGCCAGTAGTCCATTGGACAGGGGGAATTCACCCCTCCACTTT.

The chain joins TRBV14 to TRBJ2-4; 12 nucleotides agree with TRBD1. This CDR3 comprises 21 residues. Germline V gene data show CDR1 as SGHDN and CDR2 as FVKESK. The J segment lost 0 bases and the V segment lost 3 bases, leaving 15 bases of the junction unmatched. The CDR3 DNA is TGTGCCAGCAGCCACGCTCCTCCGGGACAGGGGGCTCAACTAGCCAAAAACATTCAGTACTTC. Translation gives CASSHAPPGQGAQLAKNIQYF. The entire variable domain, with the rest obtained from reference TRBV14 and TRBJ2-4, is as follows: EAGVTQFPSHSVIEKGQTVTLRCDPISGHDNLYWYRRVMGKEIKFLLHFVKESKQDESGMPNNRFLAERTGGTYSTLKVQPAELEDSGVYFCASSHAPPGQGAQLAKNIQYFGAGTRLSVL.

A remark on this clonotype: The junction and the germline gene differ at one end; a read error may be behind it. The chain has TRBV11-1 and TRBJ2-5, with 7 bases fitting TRBD2. In germline, CDR1 is SGHAT, CDR2 FQDESV (reference sequence). The CDR3 runs 14 residues. CDR3 region: CASSLRLAGETQHF. The CDR3 DNA is TGTGCCAGCAGCTTACGACTAGCAGGAGAGACCCAGCACTTC.

The chain employs TRBV3-1 and TRBJ2-2; D not resolved. CDR3 size: 12 residues. Looked up from germline, CDR1 is LGHDT and CDR2 is YNNKEL (reference sequence). V was shortened by 1 base and J by 6 bases, with 3 bases between the two germline ends. The CDR3 here is CASSQGSGELFF. The CDR3 bases are TGTGCCAGCAGCCAAGGGTCCGGGGAGCTGTTTTTT.

This chain links TRBV7-2 with TRBJ2-1, with TRBD1 matching over 7 bases. Trimming cost V 5 bases and J 6 bases; bases outside gene matches: 4. CDR1 SGHTA and CDR2 FQGNSA come from the germline V gene. The CDR3 loop spans 13 amino acids. CDR3 sequence reads: CASSRGQLNEQFF. DNA for the CDR3: TGTGCCAGCAGCCGGGGACAGCTCAATGAGCAGTTCTTC.

The chain recombines TRBV20-1 with TRBJ1-2; D unclear. Deletions cut 1 base from V and 4 bases from J, with 13 bases between. This CDR3 comprises 14 residues. The germline CDR1 and CDR2 sequences are DFQATT and SNEGSKA (reference sequence). The CDR3 sequence: CSARGTANLYGYTF. The DNA for the CDR3 is TGCAGTGCTAGAGGGACCGCGAACCTCTATGGCTACACCTTC.

V and J are TRBV10-3 and TRBJ1-3; D gene ambiguous. The V and J ends lost 10 bases and 0 bases respectively, with 7 bases between them. The CDR3 is made up of 12 amino acids. The germline V gene has CDR1 ENHRY and CDR2 SYGVKD. The CDR3 spells CATRPSGNTIYF. In nucleotides, the CDR3 is TGTGCCACACGGCCCTCTGGAAACACCATATATTTT.

The chain combines TRBV27 with TRBJ1-2; unclear D gene. The CDR3 spans 13 residues. Germline CDR1 is MNHEY and CDR2 is SMNVEV (reference sequence). Trimming cost V 2 bases and J 0 bases, with 4 bases left between them. Here the CDR3 DNA reads TGTGCCAGCAGTTTAGACCCTAACTATGGCTACACCTTC. Translating it yields CASSLDPNYGYTF.

This sequence joins TRBV5-1 and TRBJ2-2, with no clear D. The germline V and J ends were trimmed by 0 bases and 0 bases, with 12 bases remaining between them. CDR3 length equals 17 residues. Germline V gene sequence: CDR1 SGHRS, CDR2 YFSETQ. In nucleotides, the CDR3 is TGCGCCAGCAGCTTGGCGACCTATGGAGCGAACACCGGGGAGCTGTTTTTT. It translates to CASSLATYGANTGELFF.

V and J are TRBV7-6 and TRBJ2-2; the D is unclear. Trimming took 5 bases from V and 3 from J, leaving 7 bases between them. This CDR3 region has 13 residues. Germline V gene lookup returns CDR1 SGHVS and CDR2 FNYEAQ. The CDR3 DNA follows: TGTGCCAGCAGCCCCCCTGACACCGGGGAGCTGTTTTTT. This encodes CASSPPDTGELFF.

In its sample, this clonotype was seen once. The rearrangement joins TRBV6-2 or TRBV6-3 to TRBJ2-7; 9 positions match TRBD1. V lost 7 bases, J lost 3 bases, and 7 bases stayed unmatched. The CDR3 sequence is 14 residues long. The germline V gene has CDR1 MNHEY and CDR2 SVGEGT. As DNA, the CDR3 is TGTGCCAGCATCCACCAGGACAGGGGCTACGAGCAGTACTTC. This encodes CASIHQDRGYEQYF.

This chain uses TRBV20-1 with TRBJ1-2; unclear D gene. Germline CDR1 DFQATT, CDR2 SNEGSKA (reference sequence). V lost 1 base, J lost 2 bases, and 5 bases lay in between. The length of the CDR3 is 12 residues. This CDR3 reads CSARAQNYGYTF. The CDR3 bases are TGCAGTGCTAGAGCTCAGAACTATGGCTACACCTTC.

The chain uses TRBV19 and TRBJ2-3; 10 bases are shared with TRBD1. Looked up from germline, CDR1 is LNHDA and CDR2 is SQIVND (reference sequence). This CDR3 has 14 amino acids. The junction had 3 bases not matched to a gene; V was cut back by 5 bases and J by 4 bases. The CDR3 region is CASSPGQGADTQYF. CDR3 coding DNA: TGTGCCAGTAGTCCCGGACAGGGGGCAGATACGCAGTATTTT. The whole variable domain, filled in from reference TRBV19 and TRBJ2-3, reads DGGITQSPKYLFRKEGQNVTLSCEQNLNHDAMYWYRQDPGQGLRLIYYSQIVNDFQKGDIAEGYSVSREKKESFPLTVTSAQKNPTAFYLCASSPGQGADTQYFGPGTRLTVL.

The gene calls are TRBV6-2 or TRBV6-3 and TRBJ2-1; D gene uncertain. V was pared by 3 bases and J by 8 bases, with 14 bases between. Germline assignment: CDR1 MNHEY and CDR2 SVGEGT. The CDR3 length is 14 residues. DNA for the CDR3: TGTGCCAGCAGTTATGGGCCCCCGGTCGATGAGCAGTTCTTC. This gives the protein CASSYGPPVDEQFF.